Listed below are T cell receptor beta chains from one sample, sequenced in a study of tumor-infiltrating lymphocytes in primary liver carcinoma. MiXCR, applied by TCRdb to the multiplex PCR reads, yields one record per CDR3 protein. The sample holds about 330,000 distinct CDR3 sequences, roughly 61% seen once. Sequencing was carried out using peripheral blood. The receptors originated from a man in his forties or fifties with primary liver carcinoma and hepatitis B virus infection. The CDR3 runs from the conserved cysteine through the conserved F or W. The order of the fields is D gene, clone size, V gene, J gene, CDR3 DNA, CDR3 protein. D genes are given only for firm matches. Only part of the rows carry a size: once, few, many, or a class if the clone is expanded.

-	-	TRBV7-9	TRBJ2-1	TGTGCCAGCATCTTAGTGGGGACGGCCTCCTACAATGAGCAGTTCTTC	CASILVGTASYNEQFF
-	-	TRBV6-5	TRBJ1-6	TGTGCCATCAGTACCCGGGACCTTTATAATTCACCCCTCCACTTT	CAISTRDLYNSPLHF
TRBD1	few	TRBV28	TRBJ2-2	TGTGCCAGCAGGCGACAGGGTCGGACCGGGGAGCTGTTTTTT	CASRRQGRTGELFF
-	-	TRBV11-2	TRBJ2-7	TGTGCCGGCAGGGGAACAGGGATAAACGAGCAGTACTTC	CAGRGTGINEQYF
-	-	TRBV5-1	TRBJ2-5	TGCGCCAGCAGGTCCACAGGTCAAGAGACCCAGTACTTC	CASRSTGQETQYF
-	few	TRBV6-5	TRBJ2-1	TGTGCCAGCAAAGAACCAAGGGGGAGCTCCTACAATGAGCAGTTCTTC	CASKEPRGSSYNEQFF
-	-	TRBV29-1	TRBJ1-1	TGCAGCGTTGCGGCGGGGGGAGGCACTGAAGCTTTCTTT	CSVAAGGGTEAFF
-	-	TRBV29-1	TRBJ2-4	TGCAGCATTCGACGGGGGATGGCCAAAAACATTCAGTACTTC	CSIRRGMAKNIQYF
-	-	TRBV11-2	TRBJ2-2	TGTGCCAGCAGCTTAGTACTAGCCTCGGCCGGGGAACTGCTTTTT	CASSLVLASAGELLF
-	-	TRBV5-5	TRBJ2-2	TGTGCCGGTAGCCCGATGGCCTCATTTACCACCGGGGAGCTGTTTTTT	CAGSPMASFTTGELFF
-	-	TRBV11-2	TRBJ2-1	TGTACCAGCAGCTTAGTAGAGATGGGAAATGAGCAGTTCTTC	CTSSLVEMGNEQFF
-	-	TRBV11-1	TRBJ2-7	TGTGCCAGCAGCTTAACGCGTCGGGGAAGGGAGAAGTACTTC	CASSLTRRGREKYF
TRBD1	-	TRBV4-1	TRBJ1-2	TGCACCAGCAGCCAGGGGGCCTACTATGGCTACACCTTC	CTSSQGAYYGYTF
-	-	TRBV5-6	TRBJ1-1	TGTGCCAGCAGCTTGGGTCCGTGGGGGAACACTGAAGCTTTCTTT	CASSLGPWGNTEAFF
-	-	TRBV11-2	TRBJ2-5	TGTGCCGGCAGTTTAGCCGGCCCGGAGCCGAGGACCCAGTACTTC	CAGSLAGPEPRTQYF
-	-	TRBV29-1	TRBJ2-5	TGCAGCGTTGAAGGTACTCTGGGGACCCATTACTTC	CSVEGTLGTHYF
TRBD2	-	TRBV6-6	TRBJ2-3	TGTGTCAGCTCGGAGACTAGCGTTGAAGATACGCAGTATTTT	CVSSETSVEDTQYF
-	many	TRBV6-1	TRBJ2-5	TGTGCCAGCAGTCCCCGAGGGGTTTTCGAGACCCAGTACTTC	CASSPRGVFETQYF
-	-	TRBV6-5	TRBJ1-5	TGTACCAGCGGCGGTCTCGATCAGCCCCAGCATTTT	CTSGGLDQPQHF
TRBD1	-	TRBV29-1	TRBJ2-7	TGCAGCGTTGGAGGGGGACCGGTACAGGGGCAATACGATCAGTACTTC	CSVGGGPVQGQYDQYF
-	-	TRBV7-9	TRBJ1-1	TGTGCCAGCAGCCCAGGGCGGAGGGCAACTGAAGCTTTCTTT	CASSPGRRATEAFF
-	-	TRBV6-6	TRBJ2-5	TGTTCCAGCAGTGTACAGTCCCAAGAGACCCAGTACTTC	CSSSVQSQETQYF
TRBD2	few	TRBV6-2/TRBV6-3	TRBJ2-1	TGTGCCAGCAGCCCAACCAGCGGGAGGGCCGACAATGAGCAGTTCTTC	CASSPTSGRADNEQFF
TRBD2	-	TRBV11-2	TRBJ2-7	TGTGCCAACAACTCTGGCGGGAGTGGATACGAGCAGTACTTC	CANNSGGSGYEQYF
-	few	TRBV4-2	TRBJ1-2	TGTGCCAGCAGCCAAGAGCTAACGGCTTCCACTTATGGCTGCACCTTC	CASSQELTASTYGCTF
-	-	TRBV11-3	TRBJ2-2	TGTGCCAGCAGCGAGGCGGACACCGGGGAGCTGTTTTTT	CASSEADTGELFF
-	-	TRBV11-2	TRBJ2-7	TGTGCCAGACGGGACGGGTGTCACGAGCAGTACTTC	CARRDGCHEQYF
-	-	TRBV12-3/TRBV12-4	TRBJ1-1	TGTGCCAGCAGTCTAGGGGGAGTTGCTGCTTTCTTT	CASSLGGVAAFF
-	once	TRBV11-2	TRBJ2-1	TGTGACAGCAGCCCCCAGCGCGAGGGATTGGGTGAGCATTTCTTC	CDSSPQREGLGEHFF
-	-	TRBV12-3/TRBV12-4	TRBJ1-2	TGTGCCAGCAGTTTAGTATACGGCAACTATGGCTGCACCTTC	CASSLVYGNYGCTF
TRBD2	-	TRBV6-5	TRBJ2-3	TGTGCCAGCAGCCGGGGGGGCACATATATGCAGTATTTT	CASSRGGTYMQYF
-	many	TRBV6-5	TRBJ2-1	TGTGCCAGCAGTTACTTGTCGGTAGGCTCCTACAATGAGCAGTTCTTC	CASSYLSVGSYNEQFF
TRBD2	-	TRBV30	TRBJ2-5	TGTGCCAGGAGTGTTAGCGGGGAGACCCAGTACTTC	CARSVSGETQYF
-	-	TRBV11-2	TRBJ2-1	TGTGCCTGCAGCCGAAGCCCCACTAGGCCAGATGCGCAGTTCTTC	CACSRSPTRPDAQFF
-	many	TRBV7-9	TRBJ2-7	TGTGCCAGCAGCTGGACAGATTACGAGCAGTACTTC	CASSWTDYEQYF
-	-	TRBV4-2	TRBJ2-3	TGTGCCAGCAGTGGTGCGGGATGGCCAAGCACAGATACGCAGTATTTT	CASSGAGWPSTDTQYF
-	many	TRBV29-1	TRBJ1-2	TGCAGCGTTGACACAGCCCGGTATGGCTACACCTTC	CSVDTARYGYTF
-	-	TRBV7-9	TRBJ1-1	TGTGCCAGCAGCTTTTCCGGGACTGAAGCTTTCTTT	CASSFSGTEAFF